These 4 T cell receptor beta chains originate from one sample sequenced in a study of OX40 agonist ivuxolimab in advanced cancers. Here immunoSEQ multiplex PCR was the method, and the copy in TCRdb shows in-frame clones only, minus some. The sample lists tens of thousands of clones, approximately 88% occurring once. Material: CD4+ or CD8+ T cells sorted from blood, obtained in a trial of the OX40 agonist ivuxolimab. These receptors were collected from an adult with an advanced solid tumor such as melanoma, head and neck, liver or kidney cancer.

The chain joins TRBV2 to TRBJ2-6; a possible D gene is TRBD1 (5 bases). The CDR3 is 16 amino acids. In germline, CDR1 is SNHLY, CDR2 FYNNEI. V lost 5 bases and J 0 bases, leaving 11 bases between the germline ends. CDR3 nucleotides: TGTGCCAGCAGTCACCACAGGAACTCTGGGGCCAACGTCCTGACTTTC. Encoded protein: CASSHHRNSGANVLTF. The whole variable domain, filled in from reference TRBV2 and TRBJ2-6, reads EPEVTQTPSHQVTQMGQEVILRCVPISNHLYFYWYRQILGQKVEFLVSFYNNEISEKSEIFDDQFSVERPDGSNFTLKIRSTKLEDSAMYFCASSHHRNSGANVLTFGAGSRLTVL.

The chain joins TRBV30 to TRBJ1-2; D might be TRBD1 (5 bases). The CDR3 is made up of 16 amino acids. The V gene lost 0 bases and the J gene lost 3 bases, with 17 bases spanning the gap. Germline-derived CDR1 and CDR2 are GTSNPN and SVGIG (reference sequence). The CDR3: CAWSVRSAGSHYGYTF. The CDR3 nucleotides are TGTGCCTGGAGTGTACGATCGGCAGGGAGTCACTATGGCTACACCTTC.

This clone has only one observation. This chain connects TRBV19 to TRBJ1-4, with D perhaps TRBD1 (6 bases). The CDR3 runs to 16 residues. Trimming removed 5 bases from V and 4 bases from J, with 17 bases in between. CDR1 and CDR2 from the germline V gene are LNHDA and SQIVND (reference sequence). The CDR3 DNA follows: TGTGCCAGTAGTGGATCGCCCACAGGGATTAATGAAAAACTGTTTTTT. Translating gives CASSGSPTGINEKLFF.

The CDR3 sequence: CASSPRLADTDTQYF. In DNA, the CDR3 is TGTGCCAGCAGCCCCAGACTAGCGGACACAGATACGCAGTATTTT. The rearrangement uses TRBV7-3 and TRBJ2-3, with 9 positions matching TRBD2. Per germline, CDR1 SGHTA and CDR2 FQGTGA. With 5 bases clipped from V and 2 bases from J, the junction kept 5 bases outside the gene matches. This CDR3 comprises 15 residues.